This paragraph reports one T cell receptor beta chain. From germline, CDR1 is LNHDA and CDR2 SQIVND (reference sequence). The CDR3 extends over 15 amino acids. Unmatched junction bases numbered 13, after V lost 7 bases and J lost 9 bases. This entry is derived from a study of blood T cell repertoires in COVID-19. On the study more broadly: Samples came from the United States, Italy and Spain, spanning acute and convalescent COVID-19. From T cells, B-cell-depleted T cells, or PBMCs came the material, which was cDNA or gDNA.

Per the original methods: From reference gene primer amplification, estimates of nucleated cell counts were derived. Clones were read by immunoSEQ multiplex PCR, and TCRdb kept only the in-frame ones, dropping some. V and J calls and clone size are copied from that table; D and trimming were computed from the DNA. The repertoire holds about 30,000 clones, with under 95% as singletons. Sequencing input: peripheral blood. The receptor's source is a man aged 65 to 79 with active or convalescent COVID-19. The chain uses TRBV19 and TRBJ2-1, with TRBD2 matching over 9 bases. Here the CDR3 DNA reads TGTGCCAGTAATCTGCTAGCGGGATCTTTGGGTGAGCAGTTCTTC. Amino acids: CASNLLAGSLGEQFF.